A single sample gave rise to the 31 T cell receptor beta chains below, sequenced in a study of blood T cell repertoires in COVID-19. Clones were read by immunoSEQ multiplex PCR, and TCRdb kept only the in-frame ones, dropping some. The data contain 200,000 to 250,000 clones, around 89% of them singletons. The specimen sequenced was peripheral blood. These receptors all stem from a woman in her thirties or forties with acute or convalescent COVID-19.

The CDR3 spells CASSSTGQPNTEAFF. The CDR3 bases are TGTGCCAGCAGCTCCACGGGACAGCCGAACACTGAAGCTTTCTTT. The rearrangement links TRBV9 to TRBJ1-1; TRBD1 aligns across 7 bases. V lost 4 bases and J lost 1; bases outside the gene matches: 7. Germline-derived CDR1 and CDR2 are SGDLS and YYNGEE. The CDR3 runs to 15 residues.

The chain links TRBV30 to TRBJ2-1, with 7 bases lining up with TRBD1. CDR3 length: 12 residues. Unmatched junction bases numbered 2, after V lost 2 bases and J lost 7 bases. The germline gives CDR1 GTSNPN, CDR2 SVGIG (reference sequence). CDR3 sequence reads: CAWSPQGNEQFF. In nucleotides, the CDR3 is TGTGCCTGGAGTCCACAGGGGAATGAGCAGTTCTTC.

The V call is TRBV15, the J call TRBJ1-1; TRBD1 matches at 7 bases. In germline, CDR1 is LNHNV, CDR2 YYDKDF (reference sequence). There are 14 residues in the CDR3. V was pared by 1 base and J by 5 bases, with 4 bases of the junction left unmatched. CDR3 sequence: CATSRGQTGTEAFF. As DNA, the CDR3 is TGTGCCACCAGCAGAGGACAGACAGGGACTGAAGCTTTCTTT.

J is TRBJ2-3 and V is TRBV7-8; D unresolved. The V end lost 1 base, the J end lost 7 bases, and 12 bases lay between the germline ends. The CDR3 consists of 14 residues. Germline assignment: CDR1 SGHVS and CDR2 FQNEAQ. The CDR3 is CASSLGLPRNTQYF. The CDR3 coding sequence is TGTGCCAGCAGCTTAGGACTCCCAAGGAATACGCAGTATTTT.

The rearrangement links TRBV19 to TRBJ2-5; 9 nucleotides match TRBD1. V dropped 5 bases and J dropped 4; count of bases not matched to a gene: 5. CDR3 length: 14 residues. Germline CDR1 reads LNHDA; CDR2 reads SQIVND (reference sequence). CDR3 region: CASSPTGGRETQYF. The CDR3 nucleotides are TGTGCCAGTAGTCCTACAGGGGGCCGAGAGACCCAGTACTTC.

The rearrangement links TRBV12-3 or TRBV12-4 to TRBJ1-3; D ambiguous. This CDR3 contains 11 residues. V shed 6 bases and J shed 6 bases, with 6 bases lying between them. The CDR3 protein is CASSQENTIYF. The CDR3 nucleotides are TGTGCCAGCAGCCAGGAAAACACCATATATTTT.

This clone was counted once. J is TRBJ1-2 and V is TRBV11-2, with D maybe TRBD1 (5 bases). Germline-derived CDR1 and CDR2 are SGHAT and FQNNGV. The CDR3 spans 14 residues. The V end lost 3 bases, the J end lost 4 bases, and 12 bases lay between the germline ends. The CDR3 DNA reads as TGTGCCAGCAGCTTTAGTGGGGGGGTCTATGGCTACACCTTC. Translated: CASSFSGGVYGYTF.

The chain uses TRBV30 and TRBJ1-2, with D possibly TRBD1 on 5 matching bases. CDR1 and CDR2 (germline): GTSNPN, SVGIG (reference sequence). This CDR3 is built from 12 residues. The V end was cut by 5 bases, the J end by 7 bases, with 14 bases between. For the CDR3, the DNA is TGTGCCTGGGCCCGGGGGGAAAGTGGCTACACCTTC. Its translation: CAWARGESGYTF.

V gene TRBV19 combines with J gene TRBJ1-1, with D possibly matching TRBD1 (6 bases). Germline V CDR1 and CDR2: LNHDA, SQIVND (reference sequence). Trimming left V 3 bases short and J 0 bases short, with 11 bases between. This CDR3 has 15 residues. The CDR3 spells CASSIAGQMNTEAFF. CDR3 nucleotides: TGTGCCAGTAGTATCGCCGGACAGATGAACACTGAAGCTTTCTTT. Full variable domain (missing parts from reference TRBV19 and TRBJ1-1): DGGITQSPKYLFRKEGQNVTLSCEQNLNHDAMYWYRQDPGQGLRLIYYSQIVNDFQKGDIAEGYSVSREKKESFPLTVTSAQKNPTAFYLCASSIAGQMNTEAFFGQGTRLTVV.

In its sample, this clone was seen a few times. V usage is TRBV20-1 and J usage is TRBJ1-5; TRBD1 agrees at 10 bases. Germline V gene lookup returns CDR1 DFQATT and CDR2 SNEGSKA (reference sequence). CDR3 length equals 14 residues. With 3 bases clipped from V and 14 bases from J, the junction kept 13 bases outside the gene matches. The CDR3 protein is CSASWGTGEREEHF. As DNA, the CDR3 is TGCAGTGCTAGTTGGGGGACAGGGGAAAGAGAGGAGCATTTT.

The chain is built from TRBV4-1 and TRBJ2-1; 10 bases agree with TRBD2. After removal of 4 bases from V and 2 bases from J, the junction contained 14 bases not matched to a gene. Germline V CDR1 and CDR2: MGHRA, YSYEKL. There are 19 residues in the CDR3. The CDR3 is CASSPSGLAGAATYNEQFF. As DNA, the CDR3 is TGCGCCAGCAGCCCCTCGGGGCTAGCGGGGGCCGCCACCTACAATGAGCAGTTCTTC.

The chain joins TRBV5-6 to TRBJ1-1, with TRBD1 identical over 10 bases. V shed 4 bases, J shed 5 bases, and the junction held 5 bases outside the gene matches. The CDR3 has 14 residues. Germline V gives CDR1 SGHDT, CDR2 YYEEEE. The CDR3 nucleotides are TGTGCCAGCAGCAGCGACAGGGGGCTGACTGAAGCTTTCTTT. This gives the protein CASSSDRGLTEAFF.

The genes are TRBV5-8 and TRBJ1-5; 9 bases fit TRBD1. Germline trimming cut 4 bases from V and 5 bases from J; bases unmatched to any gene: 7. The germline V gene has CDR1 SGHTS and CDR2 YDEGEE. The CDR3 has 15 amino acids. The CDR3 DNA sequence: TGTGCCAGCAGCCCTACCGGACAGGGGCATCAGCCCCAGCATTTT. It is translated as CASSPTGQGHQPQHF.

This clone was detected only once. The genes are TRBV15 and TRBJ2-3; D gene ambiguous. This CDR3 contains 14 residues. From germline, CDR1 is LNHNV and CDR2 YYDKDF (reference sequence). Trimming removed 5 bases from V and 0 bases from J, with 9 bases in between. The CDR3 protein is CATSPKASTDTQYF. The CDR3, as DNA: TGTGCCACCAGCCCAAAAGCTAGCACAGATACGCAGTATTTT.

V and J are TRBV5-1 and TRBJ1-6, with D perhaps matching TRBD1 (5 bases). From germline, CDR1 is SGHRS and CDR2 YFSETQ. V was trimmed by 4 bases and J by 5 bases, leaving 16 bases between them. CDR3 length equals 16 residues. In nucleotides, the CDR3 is TGCGCCAGCAGCCCGGGGGTGTTAAATGATAATTCACCCCTCCACTTT. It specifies CASSPGVLNDNSPLHF.

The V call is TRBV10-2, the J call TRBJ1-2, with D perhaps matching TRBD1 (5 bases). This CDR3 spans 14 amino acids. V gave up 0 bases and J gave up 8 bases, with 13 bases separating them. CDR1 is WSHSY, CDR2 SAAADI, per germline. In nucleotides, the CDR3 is TGCGCCAGCAGTGAGTCAAAAAGGGCAGGGGGCTACACCTTC. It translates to CASSESKRAGGYTF.

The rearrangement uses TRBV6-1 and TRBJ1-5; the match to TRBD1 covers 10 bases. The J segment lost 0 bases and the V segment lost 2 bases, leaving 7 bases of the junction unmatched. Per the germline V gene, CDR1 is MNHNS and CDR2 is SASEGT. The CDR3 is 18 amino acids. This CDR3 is CASSEMGQGRDSNQPQHF. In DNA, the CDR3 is TGTGCCAGCAGTGAAATGGGACAGGGGAGGGATAGCAATCAGCCCCAGCATTTT.

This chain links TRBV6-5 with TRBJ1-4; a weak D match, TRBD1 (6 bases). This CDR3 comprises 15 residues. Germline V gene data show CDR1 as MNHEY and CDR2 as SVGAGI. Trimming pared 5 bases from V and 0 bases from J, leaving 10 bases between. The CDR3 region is CASSRTGSTNEKLFF. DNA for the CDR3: TGTGCCAGCAGTCGTACAGGGTCAACTAATGAAAAACTGTTTTTT.

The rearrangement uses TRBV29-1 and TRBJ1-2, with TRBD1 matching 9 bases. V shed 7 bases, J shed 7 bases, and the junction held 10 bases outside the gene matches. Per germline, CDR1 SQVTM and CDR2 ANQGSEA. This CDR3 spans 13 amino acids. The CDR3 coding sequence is TGCAGCGCTACCCGGGGACAGGGTGGTGGCTACACCTTC. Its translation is CSATRGQGGGYTF.

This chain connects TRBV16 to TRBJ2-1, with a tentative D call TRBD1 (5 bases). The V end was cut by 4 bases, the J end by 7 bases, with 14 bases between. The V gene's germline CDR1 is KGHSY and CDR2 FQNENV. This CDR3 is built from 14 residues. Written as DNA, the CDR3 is TGTGCCAGCAGCCCCCGTCCCAGGGAAAATGAGCAGTTCTTC. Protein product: CASSPRPRENEQFF.

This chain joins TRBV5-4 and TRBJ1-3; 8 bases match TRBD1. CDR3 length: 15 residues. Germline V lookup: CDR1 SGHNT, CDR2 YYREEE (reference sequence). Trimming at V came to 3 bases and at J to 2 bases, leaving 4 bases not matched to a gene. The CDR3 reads CASSSSQGAGNTIYF. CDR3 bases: TGTGCCAGCAGCTCCTCACAGGGGGCTGGAAACACCATATATTTT.

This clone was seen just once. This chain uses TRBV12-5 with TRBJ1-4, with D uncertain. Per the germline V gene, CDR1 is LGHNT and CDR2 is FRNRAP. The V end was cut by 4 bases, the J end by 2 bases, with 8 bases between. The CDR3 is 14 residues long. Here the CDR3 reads CASGSFLTNEKLFF. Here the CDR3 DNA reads TGTGCTAGTGGTTCCTTTTTGACTAATGAAAAACTGTTTTTT.

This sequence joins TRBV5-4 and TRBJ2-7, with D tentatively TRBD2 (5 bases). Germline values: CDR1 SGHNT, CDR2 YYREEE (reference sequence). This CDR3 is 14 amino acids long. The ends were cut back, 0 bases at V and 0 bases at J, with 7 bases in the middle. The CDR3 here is CASSLDGSSYEQYV. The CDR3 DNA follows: TGTGCCAGCAGCTTGGATGGGAGCTCCTACGAGCAGTACGTC.

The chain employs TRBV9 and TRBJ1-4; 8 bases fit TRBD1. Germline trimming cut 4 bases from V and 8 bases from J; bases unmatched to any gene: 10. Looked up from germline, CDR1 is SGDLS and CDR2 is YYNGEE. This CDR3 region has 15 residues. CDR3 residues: CASSPRTGRREKLFF. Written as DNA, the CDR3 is TGTGCCAGCAGCCCACGGACAGGGAGAAGGGAAAAACTGTTTTTT.

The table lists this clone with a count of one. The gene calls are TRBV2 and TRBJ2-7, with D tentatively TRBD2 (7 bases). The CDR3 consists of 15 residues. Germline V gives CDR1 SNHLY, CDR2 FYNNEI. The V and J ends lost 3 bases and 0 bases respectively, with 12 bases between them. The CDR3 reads CASSERGLGSYEQYV. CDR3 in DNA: TGTGCCAGCAGTGAGCGGGGGCTGGGCTCCTACGAGCAGTACGTC.

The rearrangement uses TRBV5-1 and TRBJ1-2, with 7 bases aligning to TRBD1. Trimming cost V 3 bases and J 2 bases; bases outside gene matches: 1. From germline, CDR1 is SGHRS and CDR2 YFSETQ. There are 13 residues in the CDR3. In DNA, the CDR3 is TGCGCCAGCAGCTCGGGACAGAACTATGGCTACACCTTC. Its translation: CASSSGQNYGYTF.

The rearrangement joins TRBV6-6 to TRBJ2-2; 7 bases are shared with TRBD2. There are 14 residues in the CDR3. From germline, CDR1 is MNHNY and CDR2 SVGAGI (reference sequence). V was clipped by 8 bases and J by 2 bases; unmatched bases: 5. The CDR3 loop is CASCGEGNTGELFF. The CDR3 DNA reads TGTGCCAGCTGCGGGGAGGGCAACACCGGGGAGCTGTTTTTT.

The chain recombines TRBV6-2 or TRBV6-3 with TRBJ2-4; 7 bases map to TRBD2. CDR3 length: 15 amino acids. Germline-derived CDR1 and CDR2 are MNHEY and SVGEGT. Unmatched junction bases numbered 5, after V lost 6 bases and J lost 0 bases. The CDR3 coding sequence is TGTGCCAGCAGCTGGGGGGGACTAGCCAAAAACATTCAGTACTTC. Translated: CASSWGGLAKNIQYF.

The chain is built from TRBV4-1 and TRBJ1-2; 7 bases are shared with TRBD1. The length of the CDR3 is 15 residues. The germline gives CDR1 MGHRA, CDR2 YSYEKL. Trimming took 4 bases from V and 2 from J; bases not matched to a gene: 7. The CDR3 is CASSPGTASNYGYTF. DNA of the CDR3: TGCGCCAGCAGCCCCGGGACAGCTTCCAACTATGGCTACACCTTC.

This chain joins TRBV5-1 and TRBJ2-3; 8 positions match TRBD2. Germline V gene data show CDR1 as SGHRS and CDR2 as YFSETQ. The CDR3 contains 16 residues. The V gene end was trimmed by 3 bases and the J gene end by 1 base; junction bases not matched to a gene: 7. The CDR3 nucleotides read TGCGCCAGCAGCTGGCTACGGGGGGGTGGCACAGATACGCAGTATTTT. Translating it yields CASSWLRGGGTDTQYF.

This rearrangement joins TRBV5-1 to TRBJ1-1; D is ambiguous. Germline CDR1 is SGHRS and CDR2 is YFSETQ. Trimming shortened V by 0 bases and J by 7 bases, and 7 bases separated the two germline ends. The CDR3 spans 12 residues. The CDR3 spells CASSLVIGEAFF. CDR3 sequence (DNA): TGCGCCAGCAGCTTGGTCATCGGTGAAGCTTTCTTT.